These 28 T cell receptor beta chains originate from one sample sequenced in a study of T cell repertoires in cytomegalovirus infection. These receptors are not linked to any known antigen. TCRdb re-called the reads with MiXCR, one entry per CDR3 protein. Of about 700,000 distinct CDR3 sequences listed, approximately 33% are singletons. The material sequenced was cultured PBMCs, taken from culture after CMV antigen stimulation. The source is a human donor in good health (CMV status not recorded). Some clones in this sample may be carry-over from other donors' samples.

V and J are TRBV20-1 and TRBJ2-5; TRBD1 might be the D (5 bases). Trimming removed 6 bases from V and 5 bases from J, with 16 bases in between. Germline V CDR1 and CDR2: DFQATT, SNEGSKA (reference sequence). This CDR3 comprises 13 residues. The CDR3: CSAIRGILETQYF. The DNA for the CDR3 is TGCAGTGCCATAAGGGGAATTCTTGAGACCCAGTACTTC.

This clonotype was found many times. J is TRBJ2-5 and V is TRBV7-2, with D possibly being TRBD1 (5 bases). The germline gives CDR1 SGHTA, CDR2 FQGNSA. The CDR3 loop spans 14 amino acids. V was shortened by 5 bases and J by 1 base, with 11 bases between the two germline ends. In nucleotides, the CDR3 is TGTGCCAGCAGCCGCAATGGGGCCCAAGAGACCCAGTACTTC. Translation: CASSRNGAQETQYF.

This chain uses TRBV12-3 or TRBV12-4 with TRBJ2-3; D perhaps matches TRBD1 (5 bases). Trimming pared 9 bases from V and 4 bases from J, leaving 17 bases between. The CDR3 is 14 amino acids. The CDR3 bases are TGTGCCAGTCGCGCAGGGTCCCCCTCAGATACGCAGTATTTT. Translation gives CASRAGSPSDTQYF.

This clonotype was counted between two and nine times. The J gene is TRBJ1-1, the V gene TRBV28, with D maybe TRBD1 (5 bases). Germline assignment: CDR1 MDHEN and CDR2 SYDVKM. The CDR3 loop spans 14 amino acids. The germline V and J ends were trimmed by 3 bases and 1 base, with 9 bases remaining between them. Here the CDR3 DNA reads TGTGCCAGCAGTTTCGGACAAAGGAACACTGAAGCTTTCTTT. Its translation: CASSFGQRNTEAFF.

This sequence joins TRBV5-1 and TRBJ1-5, with D unresolved. The germline gives CDR1 SGHRS, CDR2 YFSETQ. The CDR3 is 16 residues long. V shed 5 bases and J shed 0 bases, with 15 bases lying between them. DNA of the CDR3: TGCGCCAGCAGTCCGGTTGGGCCGTATAGCAATCAGCCCCAGCATTTT. This codes for CASSPVGPYSNQPQHF.

This clonotype was recorded at least ten times. J is TRBJ2-1 and V is TRBV7-2; TRBD2 matches 10 bases. CDR1 is SGHTA, CDR2 FQGNSA, per germline. The trim removed 4 bases at V and 9 bases at J, leaving 15 bases unmatched. CDR3 length: 17 residues. For the CDR3, the DNA is TGTGCCAGCAGCTCCAGCTTTTCTAGCGGGAGAGGAGGTGAGCAGTTCTTC. This codes for CASSSSFSSGRGGEQFF.

This clonotype was picked up a small number of times. V is TRBV6-5 and J is TRBJ2-3; the D gene is possibly TRBD1 (5 bases). V was pared by 0 bases and J by 1 base, with 11 bases between. CDR3 length equals 16 residues. CDR1 MNHEY and CDR2 SVGAGI come from the germline V gene. The CDR3 sequence is CASSYSAGMGTDTQYF. The CDR3 DNA reads as TGTGCCAGCAGTTACTCGGCAGGGATGGGCACAGATACGCAGTATTTT.

This clonotype has a handful of counts. The gene calls are TRBV5-6 and TRBJ2-1; 15 bases are a match to TRBD2. The junction had 5 bases not matched to a gene; V was cut back by 1 base and J by 6 bases. Per the germline V gene, CDR1 is SGHDT and CDR2 is YYEEEE. The CDR3 covers 17 residues. The CDR3 nucleotides read TGTGCCAGCAGCTTGCGGACTAGCGGGAGGGTCAGCAATGAGCAGTTCTTC. Protein product: CASSLRTSGRVSNEQFF.

This clonotype occurred a few times. The V gene is TRBV7-8, the J gene TRBJ1-3; D not resolved. Germline values: CDR1 SGHVS, CDR2 FQNEAQ. The CDR3 consists of 13 residues. Trimming shortened V by 5 bases and J by 4 bases, and 9 bases separated the two germline ends. The CDR3 loop is CASSPFPGNTIYF. CDR3 nucleotides: TGTGCCAGCAGCCCATTTCCCGGAAACACCATATATTTT.

The chain links TRBV19 to TRBJ2-7, with a tentative D call TRBD1 (5 bases). The CDR3 spans 17 residues. Between the trimmed V and J ends, which lost 5 bases and 4 bases, there was a span of 24 bases. Germline V CDR1 and CDR2: LNHDA, SQIVND (reference sequence). Here the CDR3 DNA reads TGTGCCAGTAGTCAAGGGGCCAAAACAGTTTCCCCTTACGAGCAGTACTTC. Its translation: CASSQGAKTVSPYEQYF.

This chain joins TRBV5-1 and TRBJ1-1, with 8 bases that match TRBD1. The germline gives CDR1 SGHRS, CDR2 YFSETQ. The CDR3 is 15 residues long. V gave up 4 bases and J gave up 0 bases; unmatched junction bases: 5. CDR3 in amino acids: CASSIGTGMNTEAFF. CDR3 DNA: TGCGCCAGCAGCATCGGGACAGGAATGAACACTGAAGCTTTCTTT.

The V call is TRBV6-2 or TRBV6-3, the J call TRBJ2-5; TRBD2 aligns across 7 bases. After removal of 2 bases from V and 1 base from J, the junction contained 4 bases not matched to a gene. The CDR3 has 15 amino acids. Germline assignment: CDR1 MNHEY and CDR2 SVGEGT. Written as DNA, the CDR3 is TGTGCCAGCAGTTACGGAGCGGGATTCCAAGAGACCCAGTACTTC. Translating gives CASSYGAGFQETQYF.

This chain links TRBV19 with TRBJ1-4; the D gene is possibly TRBD1 (5 bases). The V and J ends lost 7 bases and 10 bases respectively, with 19 bases between them. Germline V gives CDR1 LNHDA, CDR2 SQIVND (reference sequence). The CDR3 spans 14 residues. The CDR3 DNA reads TGTGCCAGTAACCCCAGGGCTTCAGATGGAAAACTGTTTTTT. It is translated as CASNPRASDGKLFF.

This chain joins TRBV7-8 and TRBJ1-5; the D is unclear. The CDR3 has 15 amino acids. V dropped 1 base and J dropped 3 bases, with 10 bases sitting between them. The germline CDR1 and CDR2 sequences are SGHVS and FQNEAQ. The CDR3 loop reads CASSLDTEPNQPQHF. The CDR3 nucleotides are TGTGCCAGCAGCTTAGATACAGAGCCCAATCAGCCCCAGCATTTT. Full variable domain (outside the CDR3, taken from reference TRBV7-8 and TRBJ1-5): GAGVSQSPRYKVAKRGQDVALRCDPISGHVSLFWYQQALGQGPEFLTYFQNEAQLDKSGLPSDRFFAERPEGSVSTLKIQRTQQEDSAVYLCASSLDTEPNQPQHFGDGTRLSIL.

The chain combines TRBV6-1 with TRBJ2-1, with 10 bases identical to TRBD2. The CDR3 spans 16 residues. Germline V gene data show CDR1 as MNHNS and CDR2 as SASEGT. V was clipped by 11 bases and J by 3 bases; unmatched bases: 13. CDR3: CARGLAEYNNYNEQFF. CDR3 coding DNA: TGTGCCCGTGGACTAGCGGAGTATAACAACTACAATGAGCAGTTCTTC.

V and J are TRBV4-1 and TRBJ2-7, with a weak D call TRBD2 (5 bases). The CDR3 totals 18 residues. From germline, CDR1 is MGHRA and CDR2 YSYEKL. Trimming took off 4 bases at V and 1 base at J, with 23 bases between the two ends. CDR3 sequence: CASSPDALSPPGSYEQYF. In DNA, the CDR3 is TGCGCCAGCAGCCCCGACGCCCTTAGCCCTCCGGGGTCCTACGAGCAGTACTTC.

This chain uses TRBV5-4 with TRBJ2-7; TRBD2 matches 10 bases. Germline V gene sequence: CDR1 SGHNT, CDR2 YYREEE (reference sequence). V shed 4 bases and J 1 base; nucleotides not matched to a gene: 5. The CDR3 spans 15 residues. Written as DNA, the CDR3 is TGTGCCAGCAGCCCGGGACTAGCGCGGTCCTACGAGCAGTACTTC. This encodes CASSPGLARSYEQYF.

CDR3 in DNA: TGTGCCAGCGGCCCCGGGACCTCCTACGAGCAGTACTTC. It codes for CASGPGTSYEQYF. The rearrangement links TRBV12-3 or TRBV12-4 to TRBJ2-7, with D possibly called TRBD1 or TRBD2 (5 bases each). The CDR3 loop spans 13 amino acids. V was clipped by 8 bases and J by 0 bases, with 11 bases between them.

The chain couples TRBV27 to TRBJ2-1; D perhaps matches TRBD1 (6 bases). CDR3 length equals 13 residues. In germline, CDR1 is MNHEY, CDR2 SMNVEV (reference sequence). V lost 8 bases and J 1 base, leaving 9 bases between the germline ends. In DNA form, the CDR3 reads TGTGCCAGCGGGGGCCTTTCCTACAATGAGCAGTTCTTC. Translated: CASGGLSYNEQFF.

V gene TRBV27 combines with J gene TRBJ2-1, with 11 nucleotides matching TRBD2. Per germline, CDR1 MNHEY and CDR2 SMNVEV (reference sequence). The CDR3 has 15 amino acids. Germline trimming cut 7 bases from V and 4 bases from J; bases unmatched to any gene: 6. The CDR3 sequence: CASTSGTSGYNEQFF. The CDR3 DNA follows: TGTGCCAGCACCTCCGGGACTAGCGGATACAATGAGCAGTTCTTC.

V usage is TRBV29-1 and J usage is TRBJ1-3, with D perhaps matching TRBD1 (5 bases). V lost 5 bases and J lost 4, with 9 bases in between. Germline values: CDR1 SQVTM, CDR2 ANQGSEA. The CDR3 is 12 amino acids. CDR3 in amino acids: CSVSGLGNTIYF. The CDR3 DNA is TGCAGCGTTTCAGGGTTGGGAAACACCATATATTTT. Full variable domain (remainder filled in from reference TRBV29-1 and TRBJ1-3): SAVISQKPSRDICQRGTSLTIQCQVDSQVTMMFWYRQQPGQSLTLIATANQGSEATYESGFVIDKFPISRPNLTFSTLTVSNMSPEDSSIYLCSVSGLGNTIYFGEGSWLTVV.

This clonotype was recorded at least ten times. The chain is built from TRBV7-2 and TRBJ2-7; possible D gene TRBD1, 6 bases. V was clipped by 7 bases and J by 3 bases, with 13 bases between them. The CDR3 has 13 residues. Germline V gene data show CDR1 as SGHTA and CDR2 as FQGNSA. The CDR3 DNA is TGTGCCAGCAAACGACCAGGGGTCTACGAGCAGTACTTC. It specifies CASKRPGVYEQYF. Together with reference TRBV7-2 and TRBJ2-7, the CDR3 gives the full variable domain: GAGVSQSPSNKVTEKGKDVELRCDPISGHTALYWYRQSLGQGLEFLIYFQGNSAPDKSGLPSDRFSAERTGGSVSTLTIQRTQQEDSAVYLCASKRPGVYEQYFGPGTRLTVT.

This clonotype was seen only a few times. V is TRBV6-2 or TRBV6-3 and J is TRBJ1-1, with 7 bases lining up with TRBD1. Germline V gives CDR1 MNHEY, CDR2 SVGEGT. Trimming removed 0 bases from V and 4 bases from J; junction bases left unmatched: 5. The CDR3 loop spans 15 amino acids. The CDR3 nucleotides are TGTGCCAGCAGTTACTCCGGGACAGTACGCACTGAAGCTTTCTTT. It specifies CASSYSGTVRTEAFF.

The chain recombines TRBV2 with TRBJ1-1; tentatively, D is TRBD1 (5 bases). V was clipped by 6 bases and J by 6 bases, with 14 bases between them. This CDR3 region has 13 residues. Germline V gene data show CDR1 as SNHLY and CDR2 as FYNNEI. The CDR3 reads CASSSGFLAEAFF. The CDR3 nucleotides read TGTGCCAGCAGCTCAGGGTTTTTGGCTGAAGCTTTCTTT. Using reference TRBV2 and TRBJ1-1 for the parts outside the CDR3, the full variable domain is EPEVTQTPSHQVTQMGQEVILRCVPISNHLYFYWYRQILGQKVEFLVSFYNNEISEKSEIFDDQFSVERPDGSNFTLKIRSTKLEDSAMYFCASSSGFLAEAFFGQGTRLTVV.

This clonotype was recorded at least ten times. In DNA form, the CDR3 reads TGTGCCAGCAGTTCCCGATCAGGGGACCCCTATGGCTACACCTTC. Its translation is CASSSRSGDPYGYTF. This chain connects TRBV27 to TRBJ1-2, with a tentative D call TRBD1 (6 bases). V dropped 4 bases and J dropped 4 bases, with 16 bases sitting between them. Germline-derived CDR1 and CDR2 are MNHEY and SMNVEV (reference sequence). The CDR3 is 15 residues long.

The chain employs TRBV24-1 and TRBJ2-2; D remains ambiguous. V was trimmed by 10 bases and J by 6 bases, leaving 17 bases between them. Germline CDR1 and CDR2: KGHDR and SFDVKD. The CDR3 is 14 residues long. This chain's CDR3 is CATSKGPNAGELFF. The CDR3 bases are TGTGCCACAAGCAAGGGTCCCAACGCCGGGGAGCTGTTTTTT.

The chain joins TRBV7-9 to TRBJ2-3; D may be TRBD2 (7 bases). V lost 1 base and J lost 2, with 22 bases in between. Germline V gene lookup returns CDR1 SEHNR and CDR2 FQNEAQ (reference sequence). This CDR3 has 19 residues. CDR3: CASSLVGALAGALTDTQYF. DNA for the CDR3: TGTGCCAGCAGCTTAGTGGGGGCTTTGGCGGGAGCTCTCACAGATACGCAGTATTTT.

The chain couples TRBV10-3 to TRBJ2-1; TRBD1 agrees at 11 bases. The CDR3 contains 14 residues. Germline V gene data show CDR1 as ENHRY and CDR2 as SYGVKD. V was clipped by 5 bases and J by 11 bases; unmatched bases: 8. The CDR3 loop is CAISPGTGGLQQFF. CDR3 nucleotide sequence: TGTGCCATCAGTCCCGGGACAGGGGGTCTCCAGCAGTTCTTC.